Listed below are T cell receptor beta chains from one sample, sequenced in a study of Ad26.COV2.S vaccination and SARS-CoV-2 variants. Assay: immunoSEQ multiplex PCR; the TCRdb copy retains only in-frame clones and omits some. Of a few hundred thousand clones in the sample, under 90% were seen once. The input for sequencing was peripheral blood, taken in a trial of Ad26.COV2.S vaccine versus placebo. All receptors derive from a person between 18 and 60 years old who received the Ad26.COV2.S COVID-19 vaccine or a placebo. The CDR3 runs from the conserved cysteine through the conserved F or W. D genes are given only for firm matches. Size values are once, few and many counts, or a class for expanded clones, and some rows have none.

d_call	v_call	j_call	clone_size	cdr3_nt	cdr3_aa
.	TRBV4-2	TRBJ1-1	few	TGTGCCAGCAGCCAAGCAGGGCCTGGCGCTGAAGCTTTCTTT	CASSQAGPGAEAFF
TRBD2	TRBV9	TRBJ2-1	.	TGTGCCAGCAGCGTAGGTGGGACTAGCGGCGCCAATGAGCAGTTCTTC	CASSVGGTSGANEQFF
.	TRBV29-1	TRBJ1-1	.	TGCAGCGTTGGGGGTAACTATGGTGTAACTGAAGCTTTCTTT	CSVGGNYGVTEAFF
.	TRBV7-3	TRBJ1-2	.	TGTGCCAGCAACGGGGCGAGGGGGAGGGTCTTTCTTGGCTACACCTTC	CASNGARGRVFLGYTF
TRBD2	TRBV7-9	TRBJ2-3	.	TGTGCCAGCAGCTTTAGCGGGGGGTTCACAGATACGCAGTATTTT	CASSFSGGFTDTQYF
.	TRBV11-3	TRBJ2-1	.	TGTGCCAGCAGCTTAGCGGGAGTAGGTGAGCAGTTCTTC	CASSLAGVGEQFF
.	TRBV11-3	TRBJ1-1	.	TGTGCCAGCAGCTTAATGTGGAACACTGAAGCTTTCTTT	CASSLMWNTEAFF
.	TRBV5-4	TRBJ1-6	.	TGTGCCAGCAGCTTAAATAATTCACCCCTCCACTTT	CASSLNNSPLHF
TRBD1	TRBV28	TRBJ1-2	.	TGTGCCAGCAGACAGGGGCCCTATGGCTACACCTTC	CASRQGPYGYTF
.	TRBV7-9	TRBJ2-7	.	TGTGCCAGCAGCCCGCGCTTTGGGGGGAACGATATCTACGAGCAGTACTTC	CASSPRFGGNDIYEQYF
.	TRBV11-2	TRBJ1-1	.	TGTGCCAGCAGCTCCCGGGCGGACACTGAAGCTTTCTTT	CASSSRADTEAFF
.	TRBV28	TRBJ2-5	.	TGTGCCAGCCGAAGGGTATTTCTAGAGACCCAGTACTTC	CASRRVFLETQYF
.	TRBV5-4	TRBJ1-6	few	TGTGCCAGCAGCTTTTACACAGATTCACCCCTCCACTTT	CASSFYTDSPLHF
.	TRBV7-8	TRBJ2-3	once	TGTGCCAGCAGCGGGGGGGCGGGGACAGATACGCAGTATTTT	CASSGGAGTDTQYF
.	TRBV11-2	TRBJ2-5	.	TGTGCCAGCAGCTCGAATCAGGGTGGAGGGTGGTGGACCCAGTACTTC	CASSSNQGGGWWTQYF
TRBD1	TRBV15	TRBJ1-2	.	TGTGCCACCAGCAGGGGAACAGGGGCGACCGGCTACACCTTC	CATSRGTGATGYTF
.	TRBV2	TRBJ2-3	few	TGTGCCAGCAGAGGAGGGACAACAGATACGCAGTATTTT	CASRGGTTDTQYF
TRBD1	TRBV19	TRBJ1-2	.	TGTGCCAGTACCCGGACAGGGAACTATGGCTACACCTTC	CASTRTGNYGYTF
TRBD2	TRBV3-1/TRBV3-2	TRBJ2-2	.	TGTGCCAGCAGCCTAGCGGGGGGGCAGGCCGGGGAGCTGTTTTTT	CASSLAGGQAGELFF
TRBD1	TRBV18	TRBJ1-4	.	TGTGCCAGCTCACCTCCGGGACAGGGAAATGAAAAACTGTTTTTT	CASSPPGQGNEKLFF
.	TRBV18	TRBJ1-3	.	TGTGCCAGCTCACCGGACAGTTTCGCAGGAAACACCATATATTTT	CASSPDSFAGNTIYF
TRBD1	TRBV6-5	TRBJ2-7	.	TGTGCCAGCAGGGAGACAGGGATCAACGAGCAGTACTTC	CASRETGINEQYF
TRBD1	TRBV7-9	TRBJ1-5	.	TGTGCCAGCAGCTTACCAGGGGGCGTTAATCAGCCCCAGCATTTT	CASSLPGGVNQPQHF
TRBD2	TRBV2	TRBJ2-7	.	TGTGCCAGCAGTGGGACTAGCGGGGGGTCCTATTCCTACGAGCAGTACTTC	CASSGTSGGSYSYEQYF
.	TRBV5-6	TRBJ2-1	.	TGTGCCAGCAGCTTTCCCATCGGGCGGGGGCTAGGGGATGAGCAGTTCTTC	CASSFPIGRGLGDEQFF
.	TRBV9	TRBJ2-2	once	TGTGCCAGCAGCGTAGATGGGGGCCCCGGGGAGCTGTTTTTT	CASSVDGGPGELFF
.	TRBV7-6	TRBJ2-3	once	TGTGCCAGCAGCTTAGCGCTATCGGGGGCTAGCACAGATACGCAGTATTTT	CASSLALSGASTDTQYF
.	TRBV4-2	TRBJ1-2	.	TGTGCCAGCAGCCGTGGGACTGGAGACTATGGCTACACCTTC	CASSRGTGDYGYTF
.	TRBV19	TRBJ1-2	.	TGTGCCAGTAGTATAATGGGGGACTATGGCTACACCTTC	CASSIMGDYGYTF
.	TRBV6-5	TRBJ2-2	.	TGTGCCAGCAGTTACACCGACCTCACCGGGGAGCTGTTTTTT	CASSYTDLTGELFF
.	TRBV7-2	TRBJ2-3	.	TGTGCCAGCAGCTTAAGAAGGACAGCTAGCACAGATACGCAGTATTTT	CASSLRRTASTDTQYF
.	TRBV6-2/TRBV6-3	TRBJ1-5	.	TGTGCCAGCAGTTCAATGGGGGGACAGCCCCAGCATTTT	CASSSMGGQPQHF
.	TRBV7-9	TRBJ2-5	once	TGTGCCAGCAGCCCACCGAGGGCCCGAGAGACCCAGTACTTC	CASSPPRARETQYF
TRBD1	TRBV5-5	TRBJ1-2	.	TGTGCCAGCAGCCGAATGGACAGGGCTAACTATGGCTACACCTTC	CASSRMDRANYGYTF
.	TRBV19	TRBJ2-5	.	TGTGCCAGTAGTTCGGGACTGATAAGAGATGCCCAGTACTTC	CASSSGLIRDAQYF
.	TRBV18	TRBJ1-6	once	TGTGCCAGCTCACCACCAAGCAGGGGTTATTCACCCCTCCACTTT	CASSPPSRGYSPLHF
.	TRBV4-2	TRBJ1-3	.	TGTGCCAGCAGCCGACCCGGGGGCCCTGGAAACACCATATATTTT	CASSRPGGPGNTIYF
.	TRBV6-1	TRBJ2-2	.	TGTGCCAGCAGTGAAGTGGGTGTCAGGGCACTCCCGTCCGGGGAGCTGTTTTTT	CASSEVGVRALPSGELFF
.	TRBV19	TRBJ1-5	.	TGTGCCAGTAACACCCAGGGAGGGCGGCTTAATCAGCCCCAGCATTTT	CASNTQGGRLNQPQHF
.	TRBV11-3	TRBJ1-2	few	TGTGCCAGCAGCTTAGGAGGTGCTAACTATGGCTACACCTTC	CASSLGGANYGYTF
TRBD1	TRBV7-8	TRBJ1-6	.	TGTGCCAGCAGCCGGAACCGGGACAGGGGCTCACCCCTCCACTTT	CASSRNRDRGSPLHF